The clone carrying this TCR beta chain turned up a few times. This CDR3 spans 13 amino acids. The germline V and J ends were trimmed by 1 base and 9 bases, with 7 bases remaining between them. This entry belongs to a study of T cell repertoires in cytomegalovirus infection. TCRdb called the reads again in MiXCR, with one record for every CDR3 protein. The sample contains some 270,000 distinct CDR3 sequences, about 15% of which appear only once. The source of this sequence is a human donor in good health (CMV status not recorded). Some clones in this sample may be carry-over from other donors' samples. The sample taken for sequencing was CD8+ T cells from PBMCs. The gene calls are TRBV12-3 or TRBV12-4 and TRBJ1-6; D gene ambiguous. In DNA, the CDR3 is TGTGCCAGCAGTTTAGTTACATCTTCACCCCTCCACTTT. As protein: CASSLVTSSPLHF.